Following are 18 T cell receptor beta chains from one sample sequenced in a study of Ad26.COV2.S vaccination and SARS-CoV-2 variants. The assay was immunoSEQ multiplex PCR, and TCRdb's table has in-frame clones only and misses some. The data hold under 500,000 clones, with around 93% observed a single time. Indicated treatment: some 20 received Ad26.COV2.S at low or high dose, single or two shots; several received placebo; per-sample allocation not given. Sample collection was performed on day 63 after the first vaccine or placebo injection. Sequences were derived from peripheral blood, sampled in a trial of Ad26.COV2.S vaccine versus placebo. These receptors came from a person between 18 and 60 years old who received the Ad26.COV2.S COVID-19 vaccine or a placebo.

This chain joins TRBV14 and TRBJ2-3; tentatively, D is TRBD1 (6 bases). This CDR3 has 19 residues. V dropped 1 base and J dropped 2 bases, with 22 bases sitting between them. Germline V gene data show CDR1 as SGHDN and CDR2 as FVKESK. The CDR3 here is CASSQGTGQGSYFTDTQYF. DNA of the CDR3: TGTGCCAGCAGCCAAGGGACGGGACAAGGGTCTTACTTCACAGATACGCAGTATTTT.

This chain connects TRBV11-2 to TRBJ2-3; 12 bases align to TRBD2. Per germline, CDR1 SGHAT and CDR2 FQNNGV. Trimming took 4 bases from V and 11 from J; bases not matched to a gene: 7. This CDR3 has 14 residues. The DNA for the CDR3 is TGTGCCAGCAGCTCAGGACTAGCGGGGAGTTTGCAGTATTTT. It is translated as CASSSGLAGSLQYF.

The chain carries TRBV7-6 and TRBJ2-7, with D maybe TRBD1 (5 bases). Germline V gives CDR1 SGHVS, CDR2 FNYEAQ. Trimming removed 3 bases at V and 6 bases at J, with 12 bases between. The CDR3 totals 13 residues. The CDR3 DNA is TGTGCCAGCAGCTTCAGGGAATACTCCGAGCAGTACTTC. It codes for CASSFREYSEQYF.

The chain is built from TRBV29-1 and TRBJ2-7; weak D call: TRBD1 (5 bases). V lost 6 bases, J lost 3 bases, and 21 bases lay in between. Germline assignment: CDR1 SQVTM and CDR2 ANQGSEA. The CDR3 extends over 15 amino acids. This chain's CDR3 is CSVADSAATLYEQYF. CDR3 in DNA: TGCAGCGTCGCTGACAGTGCCGCGACTCTCTACGAGCAGTACTTC.

This clone was counted a single time. The V gene is TRBV7-8, the J gene TRBJ2-1, with D tentatively TRBD1 (6 bases). Trimming removed 6 bases from V and 0 bases from J, with 15 bases in between. This CDR3 is 16 amino acids long. Germline CDR1 is SGHVS and CDR2 is FQNEAQ. CDR3 sequence (DNA): TGTGCCAGCAGAGGGACATTGCATAGCTCCTACAATGAGCAGTTCTTC. As protein: CASRGTLHSSYNEQFF.

This chain uses TRBV5-1 with TRBJ1-4; D possibly corresponds to TRBD1 (5 bases). Trimming removed 1 base from V and 2 bases from J, with 15 bases in between. Germline assignment: CDR1 SGHRS and CDR2 YFSETQ. This CDR3 has 17 residues. The DNA for the CDR3 is TGCGCCAGCAGCTTGTTTGGGGGTTCGAGGACTAATGAAAAACTGTTTTTT. As protein: CASSLFGGSRTNEKLFF.

This clone was seen only once. The chain joins TRBV6-2 or TRBV6-3 to TRBJ1-2; D not resolved. Germline V CDR1 and CDR2: MNHEY, SVGEGT. V shed 0 bases and J shed 4 bases, with 6 bases lying between them. The CDR3 is made up of 13 amino acids. CDR3 sequence (DNA): TGTGCCAGCAGTTACTCGATTCTCTATGGCTACACCTTC. Protein product: CASSYSILYGYTF.

The chain couples TRBV3-1 (or the pseudogene TRBV3-2) to TRBJ2-3, with no clear D. The germline gives CDR1 LGHDT, CDR2 YNNKEL (reference sequence). The CDR3 is 12 amino acids. Trimming stripped 0 bases from V and 8 bases from J, with 6 bases between. CDR3 bases: TGTGCCAGCAGCCAAGATTTTAGTACGCAGTATTTT. The encoded protein is CASSQDFSTQYF.

The chain has TRBV4-3 and TRBJ2-3, with 7 bases fitting TRBD1. Losses at the gene ends were 3 bases for V and 1 base for J; bases not matched to a gene: 4. This CDR3 contains 15 residues. Germline values: CDR1 LGHNA, CDR2 YSLEER. The CDR3 DNA follows: TGCGCCAGCAGCCAGTCAACAGGGGGCACAGATACGCAGTATTTT. Translation: CASSQSTGGTDTQYF.

The rearrangement uses TRBV11-2 and TRBJ2-5; D ambiguous. The CDR3 spans 13 residues. CDR1 is SGHAT, CDR2 FQNNGV, per germline. Deletions cut 0 bases from V and 6 bases from J, with 8 bases between. The CDR3 region has the DNA TGTGCCAGCAGCTTAGAACCCTTGAAGACCCAGTACTTC. Protein: CASSLEPLKTQYF.

This chain links TRBV28 with TRBJ2-5; D is possibly TRBD2 (7 bases). Between the trimmed V and J ends, which lost 7 bases and 1 base, there was a span of 19 bases. The CDR3 has 16 amino acids. CDR1 MDHEN and CDR2 SYDVKM come from the germline V gene. The CDR3 coding sequence is TGTGCCAGCACCGAACGGGCGGGGGCCCTCCAAGAGACCCAGTACTTC. Encoded protein: CASTERAGALQETQYF.

The chain links TRBV2 to TRBJ2-1; 11 nucleotides match TRBD2. Germline CDR1 SNHLY, CDR2 FYNNEI. The CDR3 is made up of 13 amino acids. Trimming cost V 4 bases and J 8 bases; bases outside gene matches: 1. CDR3 loop: CASSGLAGYEQFF. In DNA form, the CDR3 reads TGTGCCAGCAGTGGACTAGCGGGGTATGAGCAGTTCTTC.

Only one count was recorded for this clone. CDR3 bases: TGTGCCAGCAGCTTGGTAAAAAAAGTTACTAACACCGGGGAGCTGTTTTTT. This sequence encodes CASSLVKKVTNTGELFF. The chain has TRBV5-8 and TRBJ2-2; D gene unclear. The CDR3 has 17 amino acids. V was cut by 0 bases and J by 2 bases, with 14 bases left in between. Per the germline V gene, CDR1 is SGHTS and CDR2 is YDEGEE. The full variable domain, rest sourced from reference TRBV5-8 and TRBJ2-2, is EAGVTQSPTHLIKTRGQQATLRCSPISGHTSVYWYQQALGLGLQFLLWYDEGEERNRGNFPPRFSGRQFPNYSSELNVNALELEDSALYLCASSLVKKVTNTGELFFGEGSRLTVL.

This clone has only one observation. V gene TRBV27 combines with J gene TRBJ2-3; the D is unclear. V gave up 5 bases and J gave up 1 base, with 16 bases separating them. The CDR3 is 16 residues long. Per the germline V gene, CDR1 is MNHEY and CDR2 is SMNVEV (reference sequence). CDR3 DNA: TGTGCCAGCAGTACACGGGTAGGCTGGGGCACAGATACGCAGTATTTT. Protein product: CASSTRVGWGTDTQYF.

The chain carries TRBV19 and TRBJ1-3; D not certain. The CDR3 totals 14 residues. V dropped 4 bases and J dropped 0 bases, with 7 bases sitting between them. The germline V gene has CDR1 LNHDA and CDR2 SQIVND (reference sequence). Written as DNA, the CDR3 is TGTGCCAGTAGTAGTCGCGTCTCTGGAAACACCATATATTTT. It translates to CASSSRVSGNTIYF. The full variable domain, with the rest looked up from reference TRBV19 and TRBJ1-3, is DGGITQSPKYLFRKEGQNVTLSCEQNLNHDAMYWYRQDPGQGLRLIYYSQIVNDFQKGDIAEGYSVSREKKESFPLTVTSAQKNPTAFYLCASSSRVSGNTIYFGEGSWLTVV.

The V call is TRBV28, the J call TRBJ2-7; 9 bases map to TRBD2. The V gene end was trimmed by 5 bases and the J gene end by 3 bases; junction bases not matched to a gene: 5. CDR3 size: 14 residues. Germline lookup yields CDR1 MDHEN and CDR2 SYDVKM. CDR3 in amino acids: CASSLAGTHYEQYF. In DNA form, the CDR3 reads TGTGCCAGCAGTCTAGCGGGGACTCACTACGAGCAGTACTTC. The entire variable domain, with the rest obtained from reference TRBV28 and TRBJ2-7, is as follows: DVKVTQSSRYLVKRTGEKVFLECVQDMDHENMFWYRQDPGLGLRLIYFSYDVKMKEKGDIPEGYSVSREKKERFSLILESASTNQTSMYLCASSLAGTHYEQYFGPGTRLTVT.

The rearrangement joins TRBV7-2 to TRBJ1-1; possibly TRBD1 for D (6 bases). The germline V gene has CDR1 SGHTA and CDR2 FQGNSA. V was trimmed by 0 bases and J by 4 bases, leaving 12 bases between them. This CDR3 spans 15 amino acids. In nucleotides, the CDR3 is TGTGCCAGCAGCTTAGCTCGGGGGGGCACCACTGAAGCTTTCTTT. Its translation is CASSLARGGTTEAFF. The complete variable domain, with remaining parts taken from reference TRBV7-2 and TRBJ1-1, reads GAGVSQSPSNKVTEKGKDVELRCDPISGHTALYWYRQSLGQGLEFLIYFQGNSAPDKSGLPSDRFSAERTGGSVSTLTIQRTQQEDSAVYLCASSLARGGTTEAFFGQGTRLTVV.

The chain couples TRBV15 to TRBJ2-3, with D hard to call. The CDR3 spans 12 residues. The ends were cut back, 4 bases at V and 5 bases at J, with 7 bases in the middle. Germline V CDR1 and CDR2: LNHNV, YYDKDF (reference sequence). Written as DNA, the CDR3 is TGTGCCACCAGCAAACAGAGAGATACGCAGTATTTT. Protein sequence: CATSKQRDTQYF.